This TCR beta chain was profiled in a study of blood T cell repertoires in COVID-19. Study summary: The origin of the acute and convalescent COVID-19 samples was the United States, Italy and Spain.

This table comes from immunoSEQ multiplex PCR, and its TCRdb copy is limited to in-frame clones, with some not included. The sample consists of about 310,000 clones, 75% to 90% of them appearing once. Self-reported history from a screening survey and questionnaire set each donor's cohort. Exposed enrollees had met someone with a PCR-confirmed or clinician-diagnosed COVID-19 case at some point within the 2 weeks before study entry. The CDR3 length is 12 residues. V was cut by 7 bases and J by 7 bases, with 10 bases left in between. Germline V gives CDR1 SNHLY, CDR2 FYNNEI. The chain is built from TRBV2 and TRBJ1-4; D uncertain. This receptor was identified in a woman between 25 and 40 years old who had been exposed to COVID-19. The sample taken for sequencing was PBMCs or T cells enriched from blood (not recorded which). The chain's CDR3 is CASKLSGEKLFF. For the CDR3, the DNA is TGTGCCAGCAAGCTTTCTGGTGAAAAACTGTTTTTT.